The 13 T cell receptor beta chains given below trace back to one sample, sequenced in a study of PD-1 blockade in mismatch repair-deficient tumors. The data were produced by immunoSEQ multiplex PCR, yet TCRdb's version contains in-frame clones alone and is incomplete. The sample carries some 84,000 clones, over 70% recorded once. Sequences were derived from peripheral blood, sampled 12 weeks after starting pembrolizumab. All receptors come from an adult with mismatch repair-deficient cancer.

A few counts support this clone. The chain joins TRBV19 to TRBJ1-5; possibly TRBD1 for D (5 bases). V was clipped by 5 bases and J by 4 bases, with 9 bases between them. CDR3 length: 13 amino acids. Per germline, CDR1 LNHDA and CDR2 SQIVND (reference sequence). The chain's CDR3 is CASSATANQPQHF. CDR3 nucleotides: TGTGCCAGTAGTGCGACAGCTAATCAGCCCCAGCATTTT.

The chain couples TRBV27 to TRBJ1-2, with D perhaps TRBD1 (5 bases). The CDR3 covers 15 residues. Trimming took 9 bases from V and 0 from J, leaving 17 bases between them. The V gene's germline CDR1 is MNHEY and CDR2 SMNVEV (reference sequence). CDR3 sequence reads: CASIPSGTTNYGYTF. DNA for the CDR3: TGTGCCAGTATTCCATCGGGGACGACTAACTATGGCTACACCTTC.

The rearrangement uses TRBV29-1 and TRBJ2-3; a weak D match, TRBD1 (6 bases). Deletions cut 1 base from V and 2 bases from J, with 13 bases between. This CDR3 is 15 amino acids long. Germline-derived CDR1 and CDR2 are SQVTM and ANQGSEA. CDR3 region: CSVEASGAFTDTQYF. CDR3 DNA sequence: TGCAGCGTTGAAGCGTCAGGGGCCTTCACAGATACGCAGTATTTT.

This clone was counted a few times. V and J are TRBV12-5 and TRBJ1-5; 10 bases line up with TRBD1. Germline loops: CDR1 LGHNT, CDR2 FRNRAP. There are 13 residues in the CDR3. Losses at the gene ends were 6 bases for V and 8 bases for J; bases not matched to a gene: 4. CDR3 loop: CASGLGQGKPQHF. As DNA, the CDR3 is TGTGCTAGTGGCCTGGGACAGGGGAAGCCCCAGCATTTT.

This chain connects TRBV11-3 to TRBJ2-2, with TRBD2 identical over 7 bases. After removal of 5 bases from V and 0 bases from J, the junction contained 6 bases not matched to a gene. The CDR3 length is 16 residues. The germline V gene has CDR1 SGHNT and CDR2 YENEEA. The CDR3 loop is CASSPPGRTNTGELFF. The DNA of the CDR3 is TGTGCCAGCAGCCCACCCGGGAGGACGAACACCGGGGAGCTGTTTTTT.

The chain carries TRBV5-4 and TRBJ2-3, with D possibly being TRBD1 (6 bases). The CDR3 sequence is 14 residues long. Deletions cut 5 bases from V and 0 bases from J, with 10 bases between. Looked up from germline, CDR1 is SGHNT and CDR2 is YYREEE (reference sequence). The CDR3 spells CASRHGQSTDTQYF. CDR3 nucleotides: TGTGCCAGCAGGCATGGACAGAGCACAGATACGCAGTATTTT.

This clone was seen a handful of times. The rearrangement joins TRBV28 to TRBJ2-2; TRBD1 aligns across 8 bases. V lost 5 bases to trimming and J lost 7 bases; unmatched junction nucleotides: 9. Looked up from germline, CDR1 is MDHEN and CDR2 is SYDVKM. This CDR3 comprises 15 residues. The CDR3 DNA sequence: TGTGCCAGCAGTACCCGGACAGGGTGGGACGGGGAGCTGTTTTTT. It is translated as CASSTRTGWDGELFF.

V and J are TRBV10-3 and TRBJ2-2; 11 bases are shared with TRBD1. After removal of 3 bases from V and 6 bases from J, the junction contained 3 bases not matched to a gene. There are 15 residues in the CDR3. CDR1 and CDR2 (germline): ENHRY, SYGVKD. The chain's CDR3 is CAISDGTGGAGELFF. Written as DNA, the CDR3 is TGTGCCATCAGTGACGGGACAGGGGGGGCCGGGGAGCTGTTTTTT.

This chain uses TRBV19 with TRBJ2-5, with D perhaps TRBD1 (6 bases). The germline gives CDR1 LNHDA, CDR2 SQIVND (reference sequence). The CDR3 consists of 15 residues. Trimming stripped 5 bases from V and 6 bases from J, with 19 bases between. CDR3 nucleotides: TGTGCCAGTAGTCCCCCGGGGCAGGGGACGAAGACCCAGTACTTC. Encoded protein: CASSPPGQGTKTQYF.

V usage is TRBV4-2 and J usage is TRBJ2-6, with no clear D. The CDR3 sequence is 14 residues long. The germline V gene has CDR1 LGHNA and CDR2 YNFKEQ. V lost 5 bases to trimming and J lost 2 bases, with 7 bases between them. The CDR3 coding sequence is TGTGCCAGCAGCGAAAAGGCTGGGGCCAACGTCCTGACTTTC. It translates to CASSEKAGANVLTF.

This clone was observed once. The V call is TRBV30, the J call TRBJ1-4; 9 bases line up with TRBD1. The junction had 6 bases not matched to a gene; V was cut back by 2 bases and J by 2 bases. This CDR3 contains 16 residues. Germline loops: CDR1 GTSNPN, CDR2 SVGIG (reference sequence). The CDR3 is CAWSMGTGYTNEKLFF. The DNA for the CDR3 is TGTGCCTGGAGTATGGGGACAGGGTACACTAATGAAAAACTGTTTTTT.

This clone was detected once. This sequence joins TRBV6-5 and TRBJ2-6; D uncertain. V lost 2 bases to trimming and J lost 0 bases, with 8 bases between them. The germline gives CDR1 MNHEY, CDR2 SVGAGI. This CDR3 comprises 16 residues. CDR3 in DNA: TGTGCCAGCAGTTACGTGGGGTCCTCTGGGGCCAACGTCCTGACTTTC. Its protein product is CASSYVGSSGANVLTF.

J is TRBJ1-3 and V is TRBV4-1; D remains ambiguous. The CDR3 spans 14 residues. The germline V gene has CDR1 MGHRA and CDR2 YSYEKL. The V end was cut by 1 base, the J end by 3 bases, with 7 bases between. CDR3 coding DNA: TGCGCCAGCAGCCAAGTGGCCCTTGGAAACACCATATATTTT. Residues: CASSQVALGNTIYF.